This T cell receptor (beta chain) was observed in a study of tissue T cells after allogeneic stem cell transplantation. Profiled with immunoSEQ multiplex PCR; TCRdb holds only in-frame clones, not every one. The repertoire has 1,500 to 2,000 clones, 35% to 60% of them found once; the top ten carry 23%. Sample time point: mouse harvest day 14 after allogeneic transplant. Mouse grafts combined 10^7 T-cell-depleted bone marrow cells with 10^6 splenic CD5+ T cells. Tissues came from B6→BALB/c major-mismatch GVHD mice at day 7 or 14. A remark on this clone: Its antigen is undetermined. Genes here carry mouse names. The CDR3 end falls 1 residue outside the read, so it is completed with the germline J gene.

Study observations and caveats: TCR repertoires tracked anatomic similarity, regardless of disease or transplant status.

The germline gives CDR1 SNHLY, CDR2 FYNGKV (reference sequence). This CDR3 contains 23 residues. The junction had 31 bases not matched to a gene; V was cut back by 4 bases and J by 6 bases. The J gene is TRBJ2-5, the V gene TRBV3; 10 nucleotides line up with TRBD1. This TCR came from a female BALB/c mouse given C57BL/6 T cells with graft-versus-host disease after an allogeneic hematopoietic cell transplant. Sequencing was done on a sample of lymph node tissue. The CDR3 loop is CASSSRDRGGTPNPGQGRDTQYF. The CDR3 bases that were read are TGTGCCAGCAGCTCCCGGGACAGGGGAGGGACACCCAACCCGGGACAGGGGAGGGACACCCAGTAC.